These T cell receptor beta chains were read from a single sample in a study of identical twins. TCRdb passed the 5' RACE reads through MiXCR, listing each CDR3 protein once. The sample includes hundreds of thousands of distinct CDR3 sequences, roughly 9.4% of them seen just once. The sequenced material came from memory (CD45RO+) T cells sorted from blood. These receptors were collected from a woman under 30 in good health. Each CDR3 is given with its conserved first and last residue. D genes are given only for firm matches. Where a row states a size, it is once, few, many or the class of an expanded clone; other rows omit it.

v_gene	abundance	d_gene	j_gene	len	CDR3aa
TRBV20-1	-	TRBD1	TRBJ2-1	17	CSVWGQGATISYNEQFF
TRBV5-8	few	TRBD2	TRBJ2-1	14	CASSLGLAGAHQFF
TRBV5-1	few	-	TRBJ1-1	13	CASTSGMNTEAFF
TRBV29-1	few	TRBD1	TRBJ2-7	12	CSVVGQAYEQYF
TRBV14	-	-	TRBJ2-7	13	CASSQSPKSEQYF
TRBV5-6	once	-	TRBJ2-2	15	CASRGTGSNTGELFF
TRBV6-2/TRBV6-3	few	-	TRBJ2-3	15	CASRTPAVSQDTQYF
TRBV5-6	many	-	TRBJ2-3	12	CASSLGVYTQYF
TRBV6-2/TRBV6-3	few	-	TRBJ2-1	15	CASSLTPYSYNEQFF
TRBV11-2	few	-	TRBJ2-2	13	CASSFFETGELFF
TRBV6-1	few	TRBD2	TRBJ2-3	14	CASSEAMGTIKQYF
TRBV9	few	TRBD2	TRBJ2-1	14	CASSAGGRADEQFF
TRBV11-3	many	-	TRBJ2-2	13	CASSLAPQRELFF
TRBV7-2	many	-	TRBJ2-3	12	CASSASTDTQYF
TRBV18	few	TRBD1	TRBJ2-1	17	CASTQPSGTAIYNEQFF
TRBV4-3	many	-	TRBJ2-3	15	CASSLSQGSTDTQYF
TRBV5-8	few	-	TRBJ2-7	14	CASSLPGKSYEQYF
TRBV20-1	few	-	TRBJ2-5	14	CSASLGSGQETQYF
TRBV10-1	medium-sized	-	TRBJ1-1	15	CASSESRMDRSEAFF
TRBV10-3	few	-	TRBJ1-5	14	CAISESRGDQPQHF
TRBV9	-	-	TRBJ2-3	13	CASSVTSTDTQYF
TRBV4-2	many	-	TRBJ1-2	17	CASSQLAGPLTNYGYTF
TRBV5-5	few	TRBD2	TRBJ2-5	17	CASSHRLAGVSQETQYF
TRBV6-1	few	-	TRBJ1-5	13	CASTLSPNQPQHF
TRBV5-1	-	TRBD1	TRBJ2-3	14	CASSSGQTTDTQYF
TRBV12-3/TRBV12-4	few	-	TRBJ1-4	14	CASSLRRGNEKLFF
TRBV14	many	TRBD1	TRBJ1-1	18	CASSQTPWQGGWWTEAFF
TRBV5-1	many	-	TRBJ2-5	12	CASSSGWETQYF
TRBV20-1	many	-	TRBJ2-5	12	CSAPGHGETQYF
TRBV4-2	-	TRBD2	TRBJ2-3	17	CASSQEERGAYTDTQYF
TRBV10-2	few	-	TRBJ2-4	13	CASIRGRGSIQYF
TRBV12-3/TRBV12-4	many	TRBD1	TRBJ2-7	15	CASSQGTGGTYEQYF
TRBV9	-	-	TRBJ2-5	15	CASSVNVGMGETQYF
TRBV20-1	-	-	TRBJ1-2	12	CSAPRGDRGYTF
TRBV11-2	many	TRBD2	TRBJ2-3	13	CASSSAGADTQYF
TRBV23-1	-	TRBD1	TRBJ2-4	17	CASSQCPTGLAKNIQYF
TRBV7-6	-	TRBD2	TRBJ2-1	15	CASSTLAGGHPEQFF
TRBV7-2	few	-	TRBJ2-1	14	CASSSRQEGNEQFF
TRBV30	many	TRBD2	TRBJ2-1	17	CAWNGAGGWSSYNEQFF
TRBV4-3	-	-	TRBJ2-5	16	CASSQDWRGAVETQYF
TRBV28	-	TRBD1	TRBJ2-2	14	CASSWTGNPGELFF
TRBV24-1	few	-	TRBJ1-6	14	CATMRSSYNSPLHF
TRBV5-1	many	-	TRBJ2-2	14	CASRTPPNTGELFF